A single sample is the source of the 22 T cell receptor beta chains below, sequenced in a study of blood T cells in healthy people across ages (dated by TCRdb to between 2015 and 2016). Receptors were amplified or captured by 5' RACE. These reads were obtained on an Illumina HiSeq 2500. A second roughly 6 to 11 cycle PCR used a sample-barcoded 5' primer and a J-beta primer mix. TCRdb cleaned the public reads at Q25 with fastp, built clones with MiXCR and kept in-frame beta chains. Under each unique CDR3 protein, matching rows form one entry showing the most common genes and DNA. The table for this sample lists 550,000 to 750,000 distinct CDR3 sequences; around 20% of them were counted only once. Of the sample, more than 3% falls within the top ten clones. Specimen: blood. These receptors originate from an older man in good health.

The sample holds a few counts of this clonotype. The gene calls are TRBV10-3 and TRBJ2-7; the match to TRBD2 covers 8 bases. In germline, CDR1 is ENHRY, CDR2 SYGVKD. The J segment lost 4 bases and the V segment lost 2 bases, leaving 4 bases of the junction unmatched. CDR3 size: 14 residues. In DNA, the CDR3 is TGTGCCATCAGTGAGATAGCGGGGAAATACGAGCAGTACTTC. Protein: CAISEIAGKYEQYF.

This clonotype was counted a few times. DNA for the CDR3: TGTGCCAGCAGCCAGACTAGCGGGATGAATTTCGGCAATGAGCAGTTCTTC. The encoded protein is CASSQTSGMNFGNEQFF. The chain joins TRBV4-2 to TRBJ2-1, with 11 bases that match TRBD2. After removal of 3 bases from V and 6 bases from J, the junction contained 10 bases not matched to a gene. The CDR3 runs to 17 residues. Germline V gene lookup returns CDR1 LGHNA and CDR2 YNFKEQ.

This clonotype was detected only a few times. This CDR3 is CASRGFSEATYRTDTQYF. The CDR3 coding sequence is TGTGCCAGCAGGGGGTTTTCTGAGGCGACCTACCGCACAGATACGCAGTATTTT. The chain has TRBV3-1 and TRBJ2-3; the D is unclear. Trimming left V 6 bases short and J 1 base short, with 23 bases between. CDR3 size: 18 residues. Germline CDR1 LGHDT, CDR2 YNNKEL (reference sequence).

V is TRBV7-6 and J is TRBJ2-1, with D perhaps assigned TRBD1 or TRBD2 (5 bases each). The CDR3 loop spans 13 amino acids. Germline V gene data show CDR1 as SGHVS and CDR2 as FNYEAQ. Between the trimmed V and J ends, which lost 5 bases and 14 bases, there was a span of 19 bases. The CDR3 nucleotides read TGTGCCAGCAGCCATGGAGGACAATCAGAGGAGTTCTTC. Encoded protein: CASSHGGQSEEFF.

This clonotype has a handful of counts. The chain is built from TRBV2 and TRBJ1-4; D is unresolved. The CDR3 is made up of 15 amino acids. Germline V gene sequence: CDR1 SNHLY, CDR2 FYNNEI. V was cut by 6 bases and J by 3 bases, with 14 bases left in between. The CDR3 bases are TGTGCCAGCAGGGGCGAGGTAGCGTCTAATGAAAAACTGTTTTTT. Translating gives CASRGEVASNEKLFF. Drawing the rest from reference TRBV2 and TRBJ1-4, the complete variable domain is EPEVTQTPSHQVTQMGQEVILRCVPISNHLYFYWYRQILGQKVEFLVSFYNNEISEKSEIFDDQFSVERPDGSNFTLKIRSTKLEDSAMYFCASRGEVASNEKLFFGSGTQLSVL.

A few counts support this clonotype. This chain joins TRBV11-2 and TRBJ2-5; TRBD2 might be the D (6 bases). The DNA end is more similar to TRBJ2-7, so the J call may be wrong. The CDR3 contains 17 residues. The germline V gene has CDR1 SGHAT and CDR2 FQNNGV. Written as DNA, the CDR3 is TGTGCCAGCAGCTTAGGTGTTGGGGGAGGCCAATCCTACGAGCAGTACTTC. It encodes CASSLGVGGGQSYEQYF.

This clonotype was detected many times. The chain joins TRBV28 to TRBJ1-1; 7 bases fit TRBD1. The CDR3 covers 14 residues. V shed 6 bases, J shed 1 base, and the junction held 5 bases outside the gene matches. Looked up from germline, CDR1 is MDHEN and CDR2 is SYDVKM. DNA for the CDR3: TGTGCCAGCAGCCTTTCAGGGGGGAACACTGAAGCTTTCTTT. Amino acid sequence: CASSLSGGNTEAFF.

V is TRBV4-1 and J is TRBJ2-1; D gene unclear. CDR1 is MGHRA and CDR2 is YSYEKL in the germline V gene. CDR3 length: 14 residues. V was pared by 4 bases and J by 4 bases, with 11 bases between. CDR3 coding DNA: TGCGCCAGCAGCCGAACGCCCACGTACAATGAGCAGTTCTTC. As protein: CASSRTPTYNEQFF.

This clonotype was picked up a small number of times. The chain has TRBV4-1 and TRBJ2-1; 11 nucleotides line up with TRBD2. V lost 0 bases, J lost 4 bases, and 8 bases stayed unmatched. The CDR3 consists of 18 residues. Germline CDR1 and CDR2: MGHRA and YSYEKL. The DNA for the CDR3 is TGCGCCAGCAGCCAAGATCGACTAGCGGGACTCTTATACAATGAGCAGTTCTTC. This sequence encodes CASSQDRLAGLLYNEQFF.

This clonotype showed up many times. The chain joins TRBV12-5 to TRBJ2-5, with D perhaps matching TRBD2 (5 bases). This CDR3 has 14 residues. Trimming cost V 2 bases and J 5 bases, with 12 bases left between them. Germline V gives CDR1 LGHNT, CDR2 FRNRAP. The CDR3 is CASGLSSLAETQYF. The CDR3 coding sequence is TGTGCTAGTGGTTTGTCTAGCCTGGCGGAGACCCAGTACTTC.

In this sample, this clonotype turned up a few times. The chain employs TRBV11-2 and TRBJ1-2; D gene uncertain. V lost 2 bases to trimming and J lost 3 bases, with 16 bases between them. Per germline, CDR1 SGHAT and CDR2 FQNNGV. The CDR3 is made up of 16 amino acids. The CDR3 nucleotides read TGTGCCAGCAGCTTATTTGGAGGGAATCGGGACTATGGCTACACCTTC. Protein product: CASSLFGGNRDYGYTF.

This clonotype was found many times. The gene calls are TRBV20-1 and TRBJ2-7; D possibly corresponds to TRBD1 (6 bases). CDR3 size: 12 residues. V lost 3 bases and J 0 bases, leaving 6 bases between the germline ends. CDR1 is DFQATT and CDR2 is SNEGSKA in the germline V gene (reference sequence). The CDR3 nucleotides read TGCAGTGCTAGGGACAGCTCCTACGAGCAGTACTTC. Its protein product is CSARDSSYEQYF.

DNA of the CDR3: TGCAGTGCTAGAGCCTCGAGTGGGGACTATAGGGAGCAGTACTTC. Translation: CSARASSGDYREQYF. V gene TRBV20-1 combines with J gene TRBJ2-7; 7 bases line up with TRBD2. Unmatched junction bases numbered 13, after V lost 1 base and J lost 7 bases. The CDR3 consists of 15 residues. Germline CDR1 reads DFQATT; CDR2 reads SNEGSKA (reference sequence).

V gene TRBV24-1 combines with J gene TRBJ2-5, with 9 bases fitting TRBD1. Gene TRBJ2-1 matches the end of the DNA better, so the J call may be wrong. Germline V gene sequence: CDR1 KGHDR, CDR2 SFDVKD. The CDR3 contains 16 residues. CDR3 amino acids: CATSEGAGTGNNEQFF. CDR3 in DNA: TGTGCCACCAGTGAAGGGGCCGGGACAGGGAACAATGAGCAGTTCTTC.

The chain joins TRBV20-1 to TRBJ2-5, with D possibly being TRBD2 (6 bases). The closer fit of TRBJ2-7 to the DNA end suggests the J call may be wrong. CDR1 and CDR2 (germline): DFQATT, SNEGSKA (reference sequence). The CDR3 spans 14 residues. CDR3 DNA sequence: TGCAGTGCTAGAGTCGCCGGGAGATCCTACGAGCAGTACTTC. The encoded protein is CSARVAGRSYEQYF.

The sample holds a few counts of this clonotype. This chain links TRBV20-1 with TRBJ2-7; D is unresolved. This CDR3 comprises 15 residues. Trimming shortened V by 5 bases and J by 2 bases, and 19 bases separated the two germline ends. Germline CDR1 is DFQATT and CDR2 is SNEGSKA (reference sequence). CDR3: CSAESGSRGAYEQYF. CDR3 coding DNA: TGCAGTGCTGAGTCCGGGTCCAGAGGAGCCTACGAGCAGTACTTC.

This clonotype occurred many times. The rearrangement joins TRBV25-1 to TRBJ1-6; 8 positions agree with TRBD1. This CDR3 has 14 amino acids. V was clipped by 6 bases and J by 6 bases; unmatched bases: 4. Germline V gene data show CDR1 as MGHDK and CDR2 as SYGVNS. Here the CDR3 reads CASSVTGANSPLHF. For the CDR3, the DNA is TGTGCCAGCAGCGTGACAGGGGCTAATTCACCCCTCCACTTT.

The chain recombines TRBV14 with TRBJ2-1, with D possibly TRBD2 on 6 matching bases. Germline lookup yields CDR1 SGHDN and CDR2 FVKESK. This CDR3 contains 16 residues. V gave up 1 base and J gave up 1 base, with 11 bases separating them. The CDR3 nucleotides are TGTGCCAGCAGCCAAGGTTCTAGCGCTTCCTACAATGAGCAGTTCTTC. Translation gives CASSQGSSASYNEQFF.

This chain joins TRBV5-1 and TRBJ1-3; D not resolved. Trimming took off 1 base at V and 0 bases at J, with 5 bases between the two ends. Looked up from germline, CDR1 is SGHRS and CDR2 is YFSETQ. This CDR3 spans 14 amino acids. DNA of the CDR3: TGCGCCAGCAGCTTGATGGGCTCTGGAAACACCATATATTTT. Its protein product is CASSLMGSGNTIYF.

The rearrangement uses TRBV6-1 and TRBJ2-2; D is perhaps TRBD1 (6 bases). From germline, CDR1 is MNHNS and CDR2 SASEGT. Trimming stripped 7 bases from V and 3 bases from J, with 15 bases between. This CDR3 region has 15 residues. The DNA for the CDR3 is TGTGCCAGCATTATAACAGGGCGCGACACCGGGGAGCTGTTTTTT. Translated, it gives CASIITGRDTGELFF.

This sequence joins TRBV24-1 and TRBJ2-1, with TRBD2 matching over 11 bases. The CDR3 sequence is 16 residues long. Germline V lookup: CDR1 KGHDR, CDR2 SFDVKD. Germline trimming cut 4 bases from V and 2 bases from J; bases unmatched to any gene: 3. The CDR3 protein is CATSDNSGRAYNEQFF. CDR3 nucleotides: TGTGCCACCAGTGACAATAGCGGGAGGGCCTACAATGAGCAGTTCTTC.

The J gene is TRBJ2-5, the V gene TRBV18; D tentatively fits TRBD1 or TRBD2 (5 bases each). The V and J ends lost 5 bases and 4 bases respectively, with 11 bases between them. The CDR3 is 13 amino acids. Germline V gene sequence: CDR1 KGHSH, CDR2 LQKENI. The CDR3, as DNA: TGTGCCAGCTCAGTATCGGGGCCAGAGACCCAGTACTTC. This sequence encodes CASSVSGPETQYF. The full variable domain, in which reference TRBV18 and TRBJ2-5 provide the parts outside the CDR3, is NAGVMQNPRHLVRRRGQEARLRCSPMKGHSHVYWYRQLPEEGLKFMVYLQKENIIDESGMPKERFSAEFPKEGPSILRIQQVVRGDSAAYFCASSVSGPETQYFGPGTRLLVL.